This is a list of T cell receptor beta chains from one sample in a study of read filtering for tumor transcriptome and immune sequencing. TCRdb re-derived calls from the reads in MiXCR, one entry per CDR3 protein. The sample includes 75,000 to 95,000 distinct CDR3 sequences, 20% to 25% of them seen just once. The sample comprised a population of CD138-negative cells sorted from bone marrow. The receptors come from a donor at least 40 years old with multiple myeloma. The CDR3 runs from the conserved cysteine through the conserved F or W. The order of the fields is D gene, V gene, J gene, CDR3 length, clone size, CDR3 DNA, CDR3 protein. A D gene is named only where the DNA matches it firmly. Rows give clone size only sometimes, using once, few, many, or a class for an expanded clone.

d_gene: NA
v_gene: TRBV20-1
j_gene: TRBJ2-3
len: 14
abundance: many
CDR3nt: TGCAGTGCTAAGACAGATCCTAGCACAGATACGCAGTATTTT
CDR3aa: CSAKTDPSTDTQYF

d_gene: TRBD2
v_gene: TRBV15
j_gene: TRBJ2-1
len: 15
abundance: many
CDR3nt: TGTGCCACCAGCAGGCCGGGAGGTAGGGGCGATGAGCAGTTCTTC
CDR3aa: CATSRPGGRGDEQFF

d_gene: TRBD2
v_gene: TRBV11-2
j_gene: TRBJ2-5
len: 13
abundance: many
CDR3nt: TGTGCTCACCGGAGCGGGGAGCAAGAGACCCAGTACTTC
CDR3aa: CAHRSGEQETQYF

d_gene: TRBD1
v_gene: TRBV19
j_gene: TRBJ2-1
len: 13
abundance: many
CDR3nt: TGTGCCAGTAGTGGACAGGGCCACAATGAGCAGTTCTTC
CDR3aa: CASSGQGHNEQFF

d_gene: TRBD2
v_gene: TRBV28
j_gene: TRBJ2-5
len: 19
abundance: NA
CDR3nt: TGTGCCAGCAGTTCCCCCCGGACTAGCGGGGGGGCCGCACGGGAGACCCAGTACTTC
CDR3aa: CASSSPRTSGGAARETQYF

d_gene: NA
v_gene: TRBV5-1
j_gene: TRBJ2-2
len: 16
abundance: many
CDR3nt: TGCGCCAGCAGCGTTCGGGACGCTCGAGTCTCCGGGGAGCTGTTTTTT
CDR3aa: CASSVRDARVSGELFF

d_gene: TRBD1
v_gene: TRBV20-1
j_gene: TRBJ2-5
len: 12
abundance: many
CDR3nt: TGCAGTGCTCCGGACAGGGCGAAGACCCAGTACTTC
CDR3aa: CSAPDRAKTQYF

d_gene: NA
v_gene: TRBV7-2
j_gene: TRBJ2-7
len: 14
abundance: many
CDR3nt: TGTGCCAGCAGCCCGACGACATGGTCCCACGAGCAGTACTTC
CDR3aa: CASSPTTWSHEQYF

d_gene: NA
v_gene: TRBV19
j_gene: TRBJ1-1
len: 17
abundance: few
CDR3nt: TGTGCCAGTAGTATAATCCCATTGACAGTATTGAACACTGAAGCTTTCTTT
CDR3aa: CASSIIPLTVLNTEAFF

d_gene: NA
v_gene: TRBV4-2
j_gene: TRBJ2-1
len: 15
abundance: NA
CDR3nt: TGTGCCAGCAGCCAAGGAGATCTCCCCTACAATGAGCAGTTCTTC
CDR3aa: CASSQGDLPYNEQFF

d_gene: NA
v_gene: TRBV20-1
j_gene: TRBJ1-5
len: 13
abundance: once
CDR3nt: TGCAGTGCTGGTGAGACCTTCAATCAGCCCCAGCATTTT
CDR3aa: CSAGETFNQPQHF

d_gene: NA
v_gene: TRBV6-5
j_gene: TRBJ1-1
len: 15
abundance: few
CDR3nt: TGTGCCAGCAGTTACTCGAGGCGGTTCGGCACTGAAGCTTTCTTT
CDR3aa: CASSYSRRFGTEAFF

d_gene: NA
v_gene: TRBV3-1
j_gene: TRBJ2-1
len: 15
abundance: many
CDR3nt: TGTGCCAGCAGCTCTTCCGGGTCAGGGTACAATGAGCAGTTCTTC
CDR3aa: CASSSSGSGYNEQFF

d_gene: NA
v_gene: TRBV6-1
j_gene: TRBJ2-5
len: 13
abundance: few
CDR3nt: TGTGCCAGCAGTGAAGTGTACCGAGAGACCCAGTACTTC
CDR3aa: CASSEVYRETQYF

d_gene: NA
v_gene: TRBV29-1
j_gene: TRBJ2-3
len: 12
abundance: NA
CDR3nt: TGCAGCGTTGGCACAGTCGGAGATACGCAGTATTTT
CDR3aa: CSVGTVGDTQYF

d_gene: NA
v_gene: TRBV20-1
j_gene: TRBJ2-7
len: 14
abundance: few
CDR3nt: TGCAGTGCTAGAGGGGAGATATTCTCCTACGAGCAGTACTTC
CDR3aa: CSARGEIFSYEQYF

d_gene: NA
v_gene: TRBV6-6
j_gene: TRBJ2-3
len: 13
abundance: many
CDR3nt: TGTGCCACCACGGCGTCGGGGCGGGATACGCAGTATTTT
CDR3aa: CATTASGRDTQYF

d_gene: TRBD1
v_gene: TRBV5-1
j_gene: TRBJ2-7
len: 14
abundance: many
CDR3nt: TGCGCCAGCAGCTTGGGGACAGGTCTCTACGAGCAGTACTTC
CDR3aa: CASSLGTGLYEQYF

d_gene: NA
v_gene: TRBV28
j_gene: TRBJ2-5
len: 14
abundance: many
CDR3nt: TGTGCCACCGGGGGGTATGAGGGGGTCGAGACCCAGTACTTC
CDR3aa: CATGGYEGVETQYF

d_gene: NA
v_gene: TRBV15
j_gene: TRBJ1-1
len: 14
abundance: many
CDR3nt: TGTGCCACCAGCAGAGATGTGGGGTCCCCCCTTGGTTTCTTT
CDR3aa: CATSRDVGSPLGFF

d_gene: NA
v_gene: TRBV28
j_gene: TRBJ1-6
len: 15
abundance: NA
CDR3nt: TGTGCCAGCAGTTTAAGGCGGGCCTATAATTCACCCCTCTACTTT
CDR3aa: CASSLRRAYNSPLYF

d_gene: NA
v_gene: TRBV28
j_gene: TRBJ1-2
len: 12
abundance: NA
CDR3nt: TGTGCCAGCAGTTCACAGAGCTATGGCTACATCTTC
CDR3aa: CASSSQSYGYIF

d_gene: NA
v_gene: TRBV10-3
j_gene: TRBJ2-5
len: 13
abundance: few
CDR3nt: TGTGCCATCAGTGAAGTTAGGCAAGAGACCCAGTACTTC
CDR3aa: CAISEVRQETQYF

d_gene: TRBD2
v_gene: TRBV7-9
j_gene: TRBJ2-7
len: 16
abundance: few
CDR3nt: TGTGCCAGCAGCTTAGCGGTGGGGACTACCCCGGGCGAGCAGTACTTC
CDR3aa: CASSLAVGTTPGEQYF

d_gene: NA
v_gene: TRBV4-1
j_gene: TRBJ1-1
len: 14
abundance: many
CDR3nt: TGCGCCAGCAGCCAAGACAGGGTTCGCATTATAGCTTTCTTT
CDR3aa: CASSQDRVRIIAFF

d_gene: TRBD2
v_gene: TRBV20-1
j_gene: TRBJ2-7
len: 11
abundance: many
CDR3nt: TGCAGTGCTAGAGATTTAAGCGGGGAGCACTTC
CDR3aa: CSARDLSGEHF

d_gene: NA
v_gene: TRBV7-2
j_gene: TRBJ2-7
len: 19
abundance: few
CDR3nt: TGTGCCAGCAGCTTAACGACAATCGCGGGACGCCGTTCGTCCCACGAGCAGTACTTC
CDR3aa: CASSLTTIAGRRSSHEQYF

d_gene: TRBD1
v_gene: TRBV2
j_gene: TRBJ1-5
len: 14
abundance: many
CDR3nt: TGTGCCAGCAGGCACCGGGACAGTTATCAGCCCCAGCATTTT
CDR3aa: CASRHRDSYQPQHF

d_gene: TRBD1
v_gene: TRBV5-1
j_gene: TRBJ2-7
len: 15
abundance: few
CDR3nt: TGCGCCAGCAGCCACACCGGGACAGCTACCTACGAGCAGTACTTC
CDR3aa: CASSHTGTATYEQYF

d_gene: NA
v_gene: TRBV13
j_gene: TRBJ2-7
len: 14
abundance: NA
CDR3nt: TGTGCCAGCAGCTTAGGCCTGAGAGACTACGAGCAGTACTTC
CDR3aa: CASSLGLRDYEQYF

d_gene: NA
v_gene: TRBV11-2
j_gene: TRBJ2-1
len: 13
abundance: many
CDR3nt: TGTGCCAGCAGCTTAGATCCGGGCGGTGAGCAGTTCTTC
CDR3aa: CASSLDPGGEQFF

d_gene: TRBD2
v_gene: TRBV5-1
j_gene: TRBJ2-5
len: 18
abundance: NA
CDR3nt: TGCGCCAGCAGCCGCCGACTAGCGGGGGAAGGATACCAAGAGACCCAGTACTTC
CDR3aa: CASSRRLAGEGYQETQYF

d_gene: NA
v_gene: TRBV2
j_gene: TRBJ1-2
len: 13
abundance: many
CDR3nt: TGTGCCAGCAGTGACCAGAGACTTTATGGCTACACCTTC
CDR3aa: CASSDQRLYGYTF

d_gene: NA
v_gene: TRBV5-1
j_gene: TRBJ2-5
len: 14
abundance: NA
CDR3nt: TGCGCCAGCAGCTTGGTACAGTACCAAGAGACCCAGTACTTC
CDR3aa: CASSLVQYQETQYF

d_gene: NA
v_gene: TRBV12-3/TRBV12-4
j_gene: TRBJ1-4
len: 17
abundance: NA
CDR3nt: TGTGCCAGCAGTTTCGGCGGGGGCCCCGCAACTAATGAAAAACTGTTTTTT
CDR3aa: CASSFGGGPATNEKLFF

d_gene: NA
v_gene: TRBV7-3
j_gene: TRBJ2-2
len: 13
abundance: few
CDR3nt: TGTGCCAGCAGCTTATTGGGCACCGGGGAGCTGTTTTTT
CDR3aa: CASSLLGTGELFF

d_gene: NA
v_gene: TRBV2
j_gene: TRBJ1-6
len: 15
abundance: many
CDR3nt: TGTGCCAGCAGCGGAGGAGCAGGGAGGGATTCACCCCTCCACTTT
CDR3aa: CASSGGAGRDSPLHF

d_gene: NA
v_gene: TRBV5-1
j_gene: TRBJ2-2
len: 14
abundance: many
CDR3nt: TGCGCCAGCTGTCTACAGGAGAGCACCGGGGAGCTGTTTTTT
CDR3aa: CASCLQESTGELFF

d_gene: NA
v_gene: TRBV11-2
j_gene: TRBJ2-7
len: 14
abundance: NA
CDR3nt: TGTGCCATCAGTCTAAGGAGGACAGCCTACGGGCAGTACTTC
CDR3aa: CAISLRRTAYGQYF

d_gene: NA
v_gene: TRBV27
j_gene: TRBJ2-2
len: 15
abundance: many
CDR3nt: TGTGCCAGCCGACGATGGGGGTCAGGCGCCGGGGAGCTGTTTTTT
CDR3aa: CASRRWGSGAGELFF

d_gene: NA
v_gene: TRBV5-1
j_gene: TRBJ2-7
len: 15
abundance: many
CDR3nt: TGCGCCAGCAGCTTGTTCGTCGGGGTGTCTTACGAGCAGTACTTC
CDR3aa: CASSLFVGVSYEQYF

d_gene: NA
v_gene: TRBV5-4
j_gene: TRBJ1-1
len: 14
abundance: many
CDR3nt: TGTGCCAGCAAGCGAACCGGCAGAGACACTGAAGCTTTCTTT
CDR3aa: CASKRTGRDTEAFF

d_gene: NA
v_gene: TRBV6-1
j_gene: TRBJ1-5
len: 13
abundance: few
CDR3nt: TGTGCCAGCAGTGAATTCCCAAATCAGCCCCAGCATTTT
CDR3aa: CASSEFPNQPQHF

d_gene: TRBD2
v_gene: TRBV4-1
j_gene: TRBJ2-7
len: 16
abundance: many
CDR3nt: TGCGCCAGCAGCCAAGTGGTCTCAGCGGGGGACGACGAGCAGTACTTC
CDR3aa: CASSQVVSAGDDEQYF

d_gene: NA
v_gene: TRBV18
j_gene: TRBJ2-5
len: 13
abundance: many
CDR3nt: TGTGCCAGCTCACCCGGACTGGAAGAGACCCAGTACTTC
CDR3aa: CASSPGLEETQYF